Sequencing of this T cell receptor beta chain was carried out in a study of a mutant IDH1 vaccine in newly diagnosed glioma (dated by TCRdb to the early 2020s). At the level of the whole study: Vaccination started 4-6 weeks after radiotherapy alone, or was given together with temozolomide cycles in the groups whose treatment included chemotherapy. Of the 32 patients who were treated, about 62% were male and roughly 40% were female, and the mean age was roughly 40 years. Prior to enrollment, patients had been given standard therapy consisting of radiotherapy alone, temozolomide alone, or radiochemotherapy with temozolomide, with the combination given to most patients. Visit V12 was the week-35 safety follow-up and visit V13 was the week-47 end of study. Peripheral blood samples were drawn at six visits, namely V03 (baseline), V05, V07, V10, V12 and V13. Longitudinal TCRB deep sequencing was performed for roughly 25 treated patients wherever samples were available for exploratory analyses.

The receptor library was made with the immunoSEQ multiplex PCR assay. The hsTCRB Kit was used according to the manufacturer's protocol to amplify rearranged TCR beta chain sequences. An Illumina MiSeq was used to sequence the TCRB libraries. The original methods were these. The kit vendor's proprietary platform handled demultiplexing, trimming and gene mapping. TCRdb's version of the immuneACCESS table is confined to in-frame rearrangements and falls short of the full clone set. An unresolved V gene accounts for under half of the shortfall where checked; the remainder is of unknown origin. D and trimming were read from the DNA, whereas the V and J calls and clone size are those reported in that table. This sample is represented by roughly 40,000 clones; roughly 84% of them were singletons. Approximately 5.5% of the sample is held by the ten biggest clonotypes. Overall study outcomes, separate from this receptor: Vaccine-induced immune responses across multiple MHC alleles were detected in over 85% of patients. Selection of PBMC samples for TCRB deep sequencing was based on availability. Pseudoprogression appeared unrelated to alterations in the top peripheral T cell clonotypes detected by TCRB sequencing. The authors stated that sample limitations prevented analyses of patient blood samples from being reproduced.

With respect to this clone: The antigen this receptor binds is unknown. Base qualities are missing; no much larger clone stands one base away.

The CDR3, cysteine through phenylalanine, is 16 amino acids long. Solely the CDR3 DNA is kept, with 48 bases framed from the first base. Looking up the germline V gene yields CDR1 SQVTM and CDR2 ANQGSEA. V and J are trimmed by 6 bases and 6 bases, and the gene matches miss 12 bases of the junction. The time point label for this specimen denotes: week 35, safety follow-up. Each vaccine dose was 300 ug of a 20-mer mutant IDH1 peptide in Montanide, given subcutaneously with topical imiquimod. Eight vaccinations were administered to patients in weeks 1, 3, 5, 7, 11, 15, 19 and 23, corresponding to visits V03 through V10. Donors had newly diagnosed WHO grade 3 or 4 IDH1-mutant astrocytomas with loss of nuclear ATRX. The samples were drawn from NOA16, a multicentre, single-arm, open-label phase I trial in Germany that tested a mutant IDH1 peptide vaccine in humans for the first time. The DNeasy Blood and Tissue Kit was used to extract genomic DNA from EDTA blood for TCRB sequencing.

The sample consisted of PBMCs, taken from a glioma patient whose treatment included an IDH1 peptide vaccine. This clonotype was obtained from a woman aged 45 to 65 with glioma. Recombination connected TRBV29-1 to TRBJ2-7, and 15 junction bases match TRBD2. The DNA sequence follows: TGCAGCGTCCGGACTAGCGGGGGGGCCTTGGAGGCCGAGCAGTACTTC. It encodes CSVRTSGGALEAEQYF.